This paragraph reports one TCR beta chain. Its cognate antigen is unknown. Each donor's blood draw was ten milliliters of peripheral blood. Germline lookup yields CDR1 SGHRS and CDR2 YFSETQ. This CDR3 comprises 15 residues. Next came a second PCR, run for about 6 to 12 cycles, which used a sample-barcoded 5' primer along with a J-beta primer mix. Per sample, CDR3-containing paired-end reads numbered at least 3 million. Each CDR3 protein is one row after TCRdb ran MiXCR on the 5' RACE reads. The sample carries about 640,000 distinct CDR3 sequences, under 70% recorded once. The sample is drawn from a study of blood T cells in healthy people across ages. Study outcomes and limitations: A strong correlation was seen between TCR beta diversity and naive T cell percentage.

The sequencing input was blood. The TCR sequence derives from a man between 60 and 75 years old in good health. This sequence joins TRBV5-1 and TRBJ2-4; a weak D match, TRBD1 (5 bases). The J call is doubtful: the DNA matches TRBJ2-7 better. The CDR3, as DNA: TGCGCCAGCAGCCCTGTCCCGGGCGACAGATACGAGCAGTACTTC. This codes for CASSPVPGDRYEQYF.